Presented here are 17 T cell receptor beta chains from one specimen sequenced in a study of CXCR3-negative and CXCR3-positive naive CD8 T cells. No antigen is known for these receptors. The study made its TRB cDNA libraries by 5' RACE, adding UMI labels. TCRdb re-analyzed the 5' RACE reads; it lists each CDR3 protein once, without DNA. In all, the sample yields 140,000 to 150,000 distinct CDR3 sequences. Study-level points and caveats: Compared with CXCR3-negative naive cells, CXCR3-positive naive cells showed more hydrophobic TRB CDR3s.

Sequencing was performed on naive CXCR3+ CD8+ T cells from blood. Indicated subset: CD45RO-CCR7+CD27+CD95- naive CD8+ T cells expressing CXCR3 (TNR3+). The source is a human donor in good health. Some clones in this sample may be carry-over from other donors' samples.

The rearrangement joins TRBV4-2 to TRBJ2-3; with no DNA, the TCRdb D assignment of TRBD2 cannot be verified. Germline values: CDR1 LGHNA, CDR2 YNFKEQ. This CDR3 has 17 residues. CDR3 in amino acids: CASSQETSGNARDTQYF.

J is TRBJ1-1 and V is TRBV29-1. Germline values: CDR1 SQVTM, CDR2 ANQGSEA. This CDR3 region has 12 residues. The chain's CDR3 is CSVAFGGTEAFF.

The chain couples TRBV7-9 to TRBJ2-1; TCRdb returns TRBD2, unconfirmable since there is no DNA. Germline loops: CDR1 SEHNR, CDR2 FQNEAQ (reference sequence). The CDR3 runs to 14 residues. This CDR3 is CASSRTSAGNEQFF.

The V and J genes are TRBV7-6 and TRBJ2-4. This CDR3 has 13 amino acids. Germline CDR1 SGHVS, CDR2 FNYEAQ. CDR3 sequence reads: CASSLAGFDIQYF.

The chain uses TRBV29-1 and TRBJ2-1; TCRdb indicates TRBD2, and absent DNA this call remains unverified. CDR3 length: 14 residues. From germline, CDR1 is SQVTM and CDR2 ANQGSEA. CDR3 sequence: CSVDTSGGGNEQFF.

V usage is TRBV29-1 and J usage is TRBJ1-1; TCRdb's D call of TRBD1 is untestable without DNA. The CDR3 has 17 amino acids. The V gene's germline CDR1 is SQVTM and CDR2 ANQGSEA. The CDR3 protein is CSVEGIQGPHMNTEAFF.

The chain uses TRBV5-4 and TRBJ2-1. Germline V gene lookup returns CDR1 SGHNT and CDR2 YYREEE (reference sequence). The CDR3 extends over 11 amino acids. The CDR3 reads CASSLGREKFF.

The rearrangement joins TRBV7-2 to TRBJ2-1; checking the TCRdb D call of TRBD2 is not possible without DNA. Per germline, CDR1 SGHTA and CDR2 FQGNSA. This CDR3 spans 16 amino acids. CDR3 amino acids: CASSLSSTSGYNEQFF.

The chain links TRBV19 to TRBJ1-1; TCRdb picks TRBD1, but there is no DNA to check that call. This CDR3 contains 15 residues. The germline V gene encodes CDR1 LNHDA and CDR2 SQIVND (reference sequence). This chain's CDR3 is CASSPGQGAKTEAFF.

V usage is TRBV10-2 and J usage is TRBJ1-1; TCRdb's assignment of TRBD1 cannot be checked, as there is no DNA. The germline CDR1 and CDR2 sequences are WSHSY and SAAADI. CDR3 length: 14 amino acids. The CDR3 spells CASSSPGERTEAFF.

The V and J genes are TRBV6-2 or TRBV6-3 and TRBJ1-1; the D call from TCRdb, TRBD1, cannot be confirmed without DNA. The CDR3 loop spans 15 amino acids. Germline CDR1 and CDR2: MNHEY and SVGEGT. CDR3 sequence reads: CASSYDRGLNTEAFF.

The J gene is TRBJ1-4, the V gene TRBV6-5. CDR1 and CDR2 from the germline V gene are MNHEY and SVGAGI. CDR3 size: 15 residues. CDR3 loop: CASSYSDAVWEKLFF.

This rearrangement joins TRBV19 to TRBJ2-1; TCRdb designates TRBD2, a call that cannot be tested without DNA. CDR1 is LNHDA and CDR2 is SQIVND in the germline V gene (reference sequence). This CDR3 has 16 amino acids. The CDR3 here is CASSMDRSGRAYEQFF.

The genes are TRBV5-1 and TRBJ2-5; the TRBD1 assignment by TCRdb is unverifiable without DNA. The CDR3 has 15 residues. Germline V gene lookup returns CDR1 SGHRS and CDR2 YFSETQ. This chain's CDR3 is CASSPPGQGAETQYF.

The rearrangement joins TRBV12-3 or TRBV12-4 to TRBJ2-1. There are 11 residues in the CDR3. CDR3 sequence: CASRTSNEQFF.

V is TRBV4-1 and J is TRBJ2-1. The CDR3 is 14 amino acids. From germline, CDR1 is MGHRA and CDR2 YSYEKL. CDR3 protein: CASSQDRFYNEQFF.

The chain uses TRBV12-3 or TRBV12-4 and TRBJ2-3; TCRdb's D call, TRBD2, is unchecked because there is no DNA. The CDR3 length is 15 residues. CDR3 protein: CASSFGGDAGDTQYF.